Detailed here is one T cell receptor (beta chain). Authors' processing steps: Reference gene primer amplification yielded estimated nucleated cell counts. Assay: immunoSEQ multiplex PCR; the TCRdb copy retains only in-frame clones and omits some. V, J and clone size are taken as reported in that table, and D and trimming were inferred from the DNA itself. The sample has about 350,000 clones; 88% are singletons. The sample originates from a study of blood T cell repertoires in COVID-19. Looking at the study overall: Sources were T cells, B-cell-depleted T cells, or PBMCs; the material itself was cDNA or gDNA.

Seattle patient enrollment occurred during active infection, with longitudinal follow-up thereafter. Germline V lookup: CDR1 KGHSH, CDR2 LQKENI. Deletions cut 5 bases from V and 7 bases from J, with 11 bases between. The CDR3 length is 13 residues. This TCR was recovered from a woman aged 65 to 85 with COVID-19, enrolled during active disease. Sequenced material: peripheral blood. The chain recombines TRBV18 with TRBJ2-2, with a possible D match to TRBD2 (5 bases). The CDR3 DNA reads as TGTGCCAGCTCAATAGGACTGGACGGGGAGCTGTTTTTT. It specifies CASSIGLDGELFF.